This T cell receptor beta chain was captured by sequencing in a study of spatial heterogeneity in lung cancer. Study-wide points: Tumor TCRs that were ubiquitous and expanded showed up in blood more at resection than follow-up.

Time point of the sample: sample taken at primary tumor resection. Samples were donated by 72 untreated early-stage non-small cell lung cancer patients. Material for sequencing was whole RNA from tumor, nontumor lung or frozen PBMC, left unsorted. V lost 4 bases, J lost 4 bases, and 14 bases lay in between. The CDR3 loop spans 15 amino acids. The germline gives CDR1 MNHEY, CDR2 SMNVEV (reference sequence). The study tagged each TCR cDNA molecule with a unique molecular identifier. Each CDR3 protein gets one entry after TCRdb re-called the 5' RACE reads with MiXCR. This sample has 9,000 to 13,000 distinct CDR3 sequences, with around 6.3% found just once. This clonotype showed up just a few times. The antigen remains undetermined.

The receptor was isolated from a male donor with early-stage non-small cell lung cancer. This specimen was PBMCs, taken at surgery. This chain uses TRBV27 with TRBJ1-5; D perhaps matches TRBD1 (6 bases). CDR3 DNA: TGTGCCAGCAGTTCGACGGGGGCAATAAATCAGCCCCAGCATTTT. Amino acid sequence: CASSSTGAINQPQHF.